The 16 T cell receptor beta chains in this list originate from one sample, sequenced in a study of T cell responses to AZD1222 COVID-19 vaccine. Assay used: immunoSEQ multiplex PCR; TCRdb lists only in-frame clones, some missing. The table has about 110,000 clones, about 92% seen once. Specimen: peripheral blood, collected 28 days after the second AZD1222 dose. The receptors originated from an adult who received the AZD1222 COVID-19 vaccine.

J is TRBJ1-5 and V is TRBV6-1, with 7 bases lining up with TRBD1. Germline V CDR1 and CDR2: MNHNS, SASEGT. This CDR3 is 17 amino acids long. Trimming removed 2 bases from V and 0 bases from J; junction bases left unmatched: 7. The CDR3 region has the DNA TGTGCCAGCAGTGAATGGGACAGTTCATATAGCAATCAGCCCCAGCATTTT. Amino acids: CASSEWDSSYSNQPQHF.

V and J are TRBV6-5 and TRBJ1-1, with 10 bases fitting TRBD1. Trimming cost V 8 bases and J 4 bases; bases outside gene matches: 7. Germline-derived CDR1 and CDR2 are MNHEY and SVGAGI. The CDR3 loop spans 14 amino acids. CDR3 nucleotide sequence: TGTGCCAGCGGACGGACAGGGGGTGTCACTGAAGCTTTCTTT. Encoded protein: CASGRTGGVTEAFF.

In nucleotides, the CDR3 is TGCGCCAGCAGCTTGGACGGACTGGATGAGCAGTTCTTC. Residues: CASSLDGLDEQFF. The rearrangement links TRBV5-1 to TRBJ2-1, with a weak D call TRBD2 (5 bases). CDR1 and CDR2 from the germline V gene are SGHRS and YFSETQ. V was clipped by 0 bases and J by 8 bases, with 9 bases between them. This CDR3 has 13 amino acids. Full variable domain (rest looked up from reference TRBV5-1 and TRBJ2-1): KAGVTQTPRYLIKTRGQQVTLSCSPISGHRSVSWYQQTPGQGLQFLFEYFSETQRNKGNFPGRFSGRQFSNSRSEMNVSTLELGDSALYLCASSLDGLDEQFFGPGTRLTVL.

The count of this clone is one. This sequence joins TRBV20-1 and TRBJ2-5; TRBD2 matches at 8 bases. The CDR3 is made up of 11 amino acids. Germline V lookup: CDR1 DFQATT, CDR2 SNEGSKA (reference sequence). V trimming: 1 base; J trimming: 10 bases; junction bases outside the gene matches: 2. CDR3 sequence reads: CSARAGGFQYF. Here the CDR3 DNA reads TGCAGTGCTAGAGCGGGAGGGTTCCAGTACTTC.

This rearrangement joins TRBV2 to TRBJ2-5, with D maybe TRBD2 (7 bases). The CDR3 is 13 residues long. The V gene lost 7 bases and the J gene lost 9 bases, with 18 bases spanning the gap. CDR1 is SNHLY and CDR2 is FYNNEI in the germline V gene. The CDR3 here is CASIRGALFPQYF. The CDR3, as DNA: TGTGCCAGCATTCGGGGGGCCCTGTTTCCCCAGTACTTC.

The chain employs TRBV5-1 and TRBJ1-2; no clear D. CDR1 and CDR2 (germline): SGHRS, YFSETQ. This CDR3 has 13 amino acids. The V and J ends lost 4 bases and 3 bases respectively, with 10 bases between them. The CDR3 bases are TGCGCCAGCAGCCTGGAGGTAGACTATGGCTACACCTTC. As protein: CASSLEVDYGYTF.

The V call is TRBV6-6, the J call TRBJ2-5; 15 positions match TRBD2. The CDR3 length is 17 residues. V lost 5 bases to trimming and J lost 4 bases; unmatched junction nucleotides: 8. CDR1 and CDR2 (germline): MNHNY, SVGAGI (reference sequence). Written as DNA, the CDR3 is TGTGCCAGCAGTCCGCGGACTAGCGGGGGGGCCGGAGAGACCCAGTACTTC. It encodes CASSPRTSGGAGETQYF.

This chain uses TRBV19 with TRBJ1-4; D call uncertain. Germline V gene lookup returns CDR1 LNHDA and CDR2 SQIVND (reference sequence). Trimming took 3 bases from V and 5 from J, leaving 19 bases between them. This CDR3 is 17 amino acids long. In DNA form, the CDR3 reads TGTGCCAGTAGTATGATAGGCAAACCAGACCTGAATGAAAAACTGTTTTTT. The encoded protein is CASSMIGKPDLNEKLFF.

CDR3 DNA sequence: TGTGCCAGCAGTTTCACCGGGACAGGTTTGAGAACTGAAGCTTTCTTT. Protein product: CASSFTGTGLRTEAFF. J is TRBJ1-1 and V is TRBV28, with 8 bases aligning to TRBD1. The CDR3 covers 16 residues. The V gene's germline CDR1 is MDHEN and CDR2 SYDVKM. Losses at the gene ends were 3 bases for V and 5 bases for J; bases not matched to a gene: 11.

V and J are TRBV6-5 and TRBJ1-4, with 7 bases lining up with TRBD1. Germline-derived CDR1 and CDR2 are MNHEY and SVGAGI. The CDR3 is made up of 15 amino acids. J was trimmed by 3 bases and V by 6 bases; bases with no gene match: 7. CDR3 loop: CASRGGDRANEKLFF. The CDR3 DNA is TGTGCCAGCAGAGGGGGTGACAGGGCTAATGAAAAACTGTTTTTT.

The genes are TRBV28 and TRBJ2-7; 11 bases map to TRBD2. CDR3 length: 17 residues. Trimming took 1 base from V and 3 from J; bases not matched to a gene: 8. CDR1 MDHEN and CDR2 SYDVKM come from the germline V gene. Here the CDR3 reads CASSLYELAGGYYEQYF. In DNA, the CDR3 is TGTGCCAGCAGTTTATATGAGCTAGCGGGGGGTTACTACGAGCAGTACTTC.

The chain joins TRBV18 to TRBJ1-2, with D possibly being TRBD1 (6 bases). V was pared by 3 bases and J by 12 bases, with 20 bases between. Germline V gives CDR1 KGHSH, CDR2 LQKENI. CDR3 length equals 14 residues. The CDR3 loop is CASSPRIAGGIDTF. For the CDR3, the DNA is TGTGCCAGCTCACCGAGGATTGCGGGGGGCATAGACACCTTC. The variable domain in full, with the rest retrieved from reference TRBV18 and TRBJ1-2, is NAGVMQNPRHLVRRRGQEARLRCSPMKGHSHVYWYRQLPEEGLKFMVYLQKENIIDESGMPKERFSAEFPKEGPSILRIQQVVRGDSAAYFCASSPRIAGGIDTFGSGTRLTVV.

The V gene is TRBV18, the J gene TRBJ2-7; the match to TRBD1 covers 7 bases. CDR3 length: 13 residues. J was trimmed by 2 bases and V by 6 bases; bases with no gene match: 4. Germline CDR1 and CDR2: KGHSH and LQKENI. CDR3 sequence (DNA): TGTGCCAGCTCGCAGGGGACAGCCTACGAGCAGTACTTC. Its translation is CASSQGTAYEQYF.

V usage is TRBV14 and J usage is TRBJ1-6, with D unclear. CDR1 and CDR2 (germline): SGHDN, FVKESK. V lost 0 bases and J lost 7, with 7 bases in between. This CDR3 is 14 amino acids long. The CDR3 bases are TGTGCCAGCAGCCAAGATTTGAACAATTCACCCCTCCACTTT. It is translated as CASSQDLNNSPLHF.

V is TRBV6-5 and J is TRBJ1-2, with TRBD1 as a possible D gene (5 bases). Germline CDR1 is MNHEY and CDR2 is SVGAGI. Trimming left V 0 bases short and J 8 bases short, with 13 bases between. There are 14 residues in the CDR3. CDR3 in DNA: TGTGCCAGCAGTTACTCGATCAGGGATTTCGGCTACACCTTC. It codes for CASSYSIRDFGYTF.

The V and J genes are TRBV5-3 and TRBJ1-3; perhaps TRBD1 as D (5 bases). TRBV5-3 is reported as an ORF; its role is uncertain. The CDR3 has 16 residues. V was pared by 4 bases and J by 0 bases, with 14 bases between. The DNA for the CDR3 is TGTGCCAGAAGCGATAGGACACGCCTCTCTGGAAACACCATATATTTT. Residues: CARSDRTRLSGNTIYF.